The rows below give T cell receptor beta chains drawn from one sample of a study of T cell repertoires in cytomegalovirus infection. One entry per CDR3 protein, called by TCRdb with MiXCR from the reads. The data hold 400,000 or so distinct CDR3 sequences, with 31% observed a single time. Source material: PBMCs. Source of these receptors: a human donor in good health (CMV status not recorded). Some clones in this sample may be carry-over from other donors' samples. Each CDR3 is given with its conserved first and last residue. The order of the fields is J gene, V gene, CDR3 protein.

J gene: TRBJ2-1
V gene: TRBV11-3
CDR3 protein: CASSTLGWNEQFF

J gene: TRBJ1-6
V gene: TRBV6-1
CDR3 protein: CASSSRGISNSPLHF

J gene: TRBJ1-1
V gene: TRBV27
CDR3 protein: CASSTTDRYTEAFF

J gene: TRBJ1-1
V gene: TRBV4-3
CDR3 protein: CASSQDTTGGQNTEAFF

J gene: TRBJ2-5
V gene: TRBV4-1
CDR3 protein: CASSQDTGVQETQYF

J gene: TRBJ2-7
V gene: TRBV19
CDR3 protein: CARLTPGRPYEQYF

J gene: TRBJ1-4
V gene: TRBV28
CDR3 protein: CASSNEEKLFF

J gene: TRBJ2-7
V gene: TRBV6-5
CDR3 protein: CASSYERTGDYEQYF

J gene: TRBJ1-6
V gene: TRBV2
CDR3 protein: CASSEMRPPNSPLHF

J gene: TRBJ2-3
V gene: TRBV5-4
CDR3 protein: CASSPGVGWDTQYF

J gene: TRBJ2-5
V gene: TRBV27
CDR3 protein: CASSLSFQGARETQYF

J gene: TRBJ2-7
V gene: TRBV5-6
CDR3 protein: CASSPAIAGGVFEQYF

J gene: TRBJ1-1
V gene: TRBV20-1
CDR3 protein: CSGSTVVGDTEAFF

J gene: TRBJ1-6
V gene: TRBV12-3/TRBV12-4
CDR3 protein: CASSSDRSPLHF

J gene: TRBJ2-7
V gene: TRBV12-3/TRBV12-4
CDR3 protein: CASSLSGMGYEQYF

J gene: TRBJ2-4
V gene: TRBV10-1
CDR3 protein: CASSEQGMAKNIQYF

J gene: TRBJ2-7
V gene: TRBV4-1
CDR3 protein: CSSSPGGVGGSFEQYF

J gene: TRBJ2-7
V gene: TRBV7-9
CDR3 protein: CASSPGQGPREQYF

J gene: TRBJ1-5
V gene: TRBV4-3
CDR3 protein: CASSLLRGPDQPQHF

J gene: TRBJ2-1
V gene: TRBV6-2/TRBV6-3
CDR3 protein: CASSGTAKGQFF

J gene: TRBJ2-3
V gene: TRBV27
CDR3 protein: CASSFLALSTDTQYF

J gene: TRBJ2-3
V gene: TRBV6-6
CDR3 protein: CDSSDGYDTQYF

J gene: TRBJ1-3
V gene: TRBV7-6
CDR3 protein: CASSLLDGNTIYF

J gene: TRBJ2-7
V gene: TRBV28
CDR3 protein: CASLGTPYEQYF

J gene: TRBJ2-3
V gene: TRBV7-2
CDR3 protein: CASSQKGIVTDTQYF

J gene: TRBJ2-3
V gene: TRBV7-4
CDR3 protein: CASPSGGFTDTQYF

J gene: TRBJ1-2
V gene: TRBV18
CDR3 protein: CASSPNRGGLYGYTF